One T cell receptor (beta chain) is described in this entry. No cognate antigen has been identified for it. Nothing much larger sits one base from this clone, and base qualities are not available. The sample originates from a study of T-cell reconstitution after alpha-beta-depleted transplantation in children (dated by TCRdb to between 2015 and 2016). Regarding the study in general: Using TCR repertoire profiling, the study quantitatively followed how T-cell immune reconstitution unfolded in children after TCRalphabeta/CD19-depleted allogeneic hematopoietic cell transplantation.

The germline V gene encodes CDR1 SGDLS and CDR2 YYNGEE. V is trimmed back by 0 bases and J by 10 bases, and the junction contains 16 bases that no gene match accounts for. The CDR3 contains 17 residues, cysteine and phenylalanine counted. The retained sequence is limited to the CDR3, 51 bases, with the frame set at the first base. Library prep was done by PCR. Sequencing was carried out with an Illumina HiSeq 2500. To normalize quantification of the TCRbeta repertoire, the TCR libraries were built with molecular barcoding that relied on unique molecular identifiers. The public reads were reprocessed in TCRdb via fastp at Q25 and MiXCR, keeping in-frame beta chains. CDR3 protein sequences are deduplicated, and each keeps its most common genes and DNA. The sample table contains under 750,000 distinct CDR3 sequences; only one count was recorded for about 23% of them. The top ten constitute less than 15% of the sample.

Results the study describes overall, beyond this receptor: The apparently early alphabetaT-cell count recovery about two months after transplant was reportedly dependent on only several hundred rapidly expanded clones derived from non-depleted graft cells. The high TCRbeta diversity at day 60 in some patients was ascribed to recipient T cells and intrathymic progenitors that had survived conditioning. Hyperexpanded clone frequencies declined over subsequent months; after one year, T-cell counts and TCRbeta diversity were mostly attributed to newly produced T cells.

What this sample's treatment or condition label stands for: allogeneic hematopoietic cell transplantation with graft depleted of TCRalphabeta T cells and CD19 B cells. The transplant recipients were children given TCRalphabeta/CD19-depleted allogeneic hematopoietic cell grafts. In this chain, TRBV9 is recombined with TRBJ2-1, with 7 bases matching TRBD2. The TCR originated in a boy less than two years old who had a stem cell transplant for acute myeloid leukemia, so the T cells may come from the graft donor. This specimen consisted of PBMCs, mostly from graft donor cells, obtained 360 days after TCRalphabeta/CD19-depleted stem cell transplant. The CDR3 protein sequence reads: CASSVVSSGLKGGEQFF. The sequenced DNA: TGTGCCAGCAGCGTAGTTTCTAGCGGCCTAAAGGGTGGCGAGCAGTTCTTC.